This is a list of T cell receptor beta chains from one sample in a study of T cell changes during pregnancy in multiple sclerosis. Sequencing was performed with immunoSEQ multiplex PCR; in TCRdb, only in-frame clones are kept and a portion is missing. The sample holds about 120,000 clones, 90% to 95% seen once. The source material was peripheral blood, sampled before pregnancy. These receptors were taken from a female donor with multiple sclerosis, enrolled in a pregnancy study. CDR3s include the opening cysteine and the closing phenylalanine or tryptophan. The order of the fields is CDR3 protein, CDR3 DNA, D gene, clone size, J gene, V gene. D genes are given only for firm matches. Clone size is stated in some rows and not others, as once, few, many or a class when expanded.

CAPEARYKSIANYGYTF | TGTGCCCCCGAGGCTCGATATAAATCCATAGCTAACTATGGCTACACCTTC | - | - | TRBJ1-2 | TRBV11-1
CASRTREGSGELFF | TGTGCCAGCAGGACCCGGGAAGGTTCCGGGGAGCTGTTTTTT | - | - | TRBJ2-2 | TRBV2
CASSLVLAEETQYF | TGTGCCAGCAGTTTGGTACTAGCGGAAGAGACCCAGTACTTC | TRBD2 | - | TRBJ2-5 | TRBV28
CARKEAGGEAYEQYF | TGCGCCAGGAAGGAGGCGGGGGGAGAGGCCTACGAGCAGTACTTC | TRBD2 | - | TRBJ2-7 | TRBV4-1
CASSLEVRADGYTF | TGTGCCAGCAGCTTGGAAGTCAGGGCCGATGGCTACACCTTC | - | - | TRBJ1-2 | TRBV5-5
CASSQDPFSGNTIYF | TGTGCCAGCAGCCAAGACCCGTTCTCTGGAAACACCATATATTTT | - | once | TRBJ1-3 | TRBV14
CASSVGGGGLDTQYF | TGTGCCAGCAGCGTAGGCGGGGGGGGGCTGGATACGCAGTATTTT | TRBD2 | - | TRBJ2-3 | TRBV9
CASSRQGMTYNEQFF | TGTGCCAGCAGTAGACAGGGGATGACCTACAATGAGCAGTTCTTC | TRBD1 | - | TRBJ2-1 | TRBV27
CASSRGNTDTQYF | TGTGCCAGCTCCCGGGGAAACACAGATACGCAGTATTTT | - | - | TRBJ2-3 | TRBV7-3
CASSPLPTLDTHYGYTF | TGTGCCAGCTCACCACTCCCAACCCTGGACACCCACTATGGCTACACCTTC | - | - | TRBJ1-2 | TRBV18
CASSLRQAVTFF | TGTGCCAGCAGTCTCAGACAGGCTGTGACTTTCTTT | - | - | TRBJ1-1 | TRBV6-1
CASGPLDWQGETQYF | TGTGCCAGCGGGCCTTTGGACTGGCAGGGGGAGACCCAGTACTTC | - | - | TRBJ2-5 | TRBV11-1